This T cell receptor (beta chain) was sequenced in a study of cytomegalovirus exposure and HLA in healthy donors. In the case of this clone: Its antigen is currently unknown.

General observations from the study: Certain indistinguishable V segments, among them TRBV6-2 and TRBV6-3, were excluded.

Researchers ran the PCR with 60 Vbeta and 13 Jbeta primers. Assay: immunoSEQ multiplex PCR; the TCRdb copy retains only in-frame clones and omits some. The sample contains fewer than 200,000 clones, around 81% of which appear only once. With 4 bases clipped from V and 5 bases from J, the junction kept 8 bases outside the gene matches. This CDR3 comprises 15 residues. Germline lookup yields CDR1 MNHEY and CDR2 SMNVEV (reference sequence). The chain joins TRBV27 to TRBJ1-1; TRBD1 matches 9 bases. The specimen sequenced was PBMCs. The sequence was collected from a woman aged 25-40 years in good health and CMV-seronegative. This chain's CDR3 is CASSSQGAVGTEAFF. The CDR3 coding sequence is TGTGCCAGCAGTTCACAGGGGGCCGTTGGGACTGAAGCTTTCTTT.